This T cell receptor beta chain is from a study of molecular identifiers for immune sequencing clone quantification. Study-level results: Under 1% of molecules in naive cells, but over 98% of effector molecules, belonged to clones above 20 RNA copies. The sizes of highly expanded clones could be underestimated when identical TCR molecules share a barcode.

Worth noting for this clonotype: Antigen unknown.

It was with previously described methods and listed TCR primers that bulk TCR libraries were made. TCRdb re-called the PCR reads with MiXCR, one entry per CDR3 protein. The sample yields some 580,000 distinct CDR3 sequences, 25% seen once. CD8+CD4-CCR7+CD45RA+ cells were sorted as naive CD8 T cells. Germline lookup yields CDR1 SGHAT and CDR2 FQNNGV. CDR3 size: 14 residues. V shed 5 bases and J 0 bases; nucleotides not matched to a gene: 1. The TCR originated in a human donor in good health. Some libraries in this study had Jurkat cell RNA spiked in. This sequence joins TRBV11-2 and TRBJ2-1; TRBD1 matches at 7 bases. Input material: naive CD8+ T cells from blood, with Jurkat cell RNA spiked in. The sample's subset: FACS-sorted CD8+CD4-CCR7+CD45RA+ naive T cells. The CDR3 nucleotides are TGTGCCAGCAGCGAGGGGGCCTCCTACAATGAGCAGTTCTTC. Protein: CASSEGASYNEQFF.